Listed here is a single T cell receptor (beta chain). This entry comes from a study of cytomegalovirus exposure and HLA in healthy donors. Use of 60 Vbeta and 13 Jbeta primers characterized the PCR. Only in-frame clones appear in the TCRdb table, and some are missing; sequencing was by immunoSEQ multiplex PCR. The sample has approximately 100,000 clones, roughly 71% seen once. The V gene's germline CDR1 is MNHNY and CDR2 SVGAGI (reference sequence). V shed 0 bases, J shed 7 bases, and the junction held 5 bases outside the gene matches. The CDR3 is 15 residues long. Sequenced: PBMCs. This TCR was recovered from a man aged 35 to 55 in good health and CMV-seropositive. V usage is TRBV6-6 and J usage is TRBJ1-5, with 8 bases fitting TRBD1. CDR3 residues: CASSYSAGGGQPQHF. In nucleotides, the CDR3 is TGTGCCAGCAGTTACTCTGCAGGGGGCGGCCAGCCCCAGCATTTT.